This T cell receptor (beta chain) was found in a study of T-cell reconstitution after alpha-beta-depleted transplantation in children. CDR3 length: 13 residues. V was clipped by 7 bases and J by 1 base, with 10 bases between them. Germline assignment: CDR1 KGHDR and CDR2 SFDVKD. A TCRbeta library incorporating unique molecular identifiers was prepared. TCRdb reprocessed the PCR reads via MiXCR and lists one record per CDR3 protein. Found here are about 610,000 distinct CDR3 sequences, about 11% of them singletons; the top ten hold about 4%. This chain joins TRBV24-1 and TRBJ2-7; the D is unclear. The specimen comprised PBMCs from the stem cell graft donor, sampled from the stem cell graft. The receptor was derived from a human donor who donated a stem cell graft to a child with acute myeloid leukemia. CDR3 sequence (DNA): TGTGCCACCAGCCAACCGGATTCCTACGAGCAGTACTTC. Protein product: CATSQPDSYEQYF.